A single sample is the source of the 21 T cell receptor beta chains below, sequenced in a study of T cell clonality in common variable immunodeficiency. Method: immunoSEQ multiplex PCR; TCRdb's copy keeps in-frame clones and lacks some. Altogether about 31,000 clones were found in the sample, and no singletons occur. Sequenced input: peripheral blood mononuclear cells. The receptors were sampled from a person aged 18 to 75 in good health.

In this sample, this clone turned up many times. The CDR3 end lies 3 residues beyond the end of the read and is filled in from the germline J gene. The chain has TRBV29-1 and TRBJ1-2; 12 bases match TRBD1. Germline V CDR1 and CDR2: SQVTM, ANQGSEA. The CDR3 runs to 13 residues. CDR3 DNA, as far as it was read: TGCAGCGTTACGGGACAGGGGGCTTGGGGC. Translated: CSVTGQGAWG. The whole CDR3 reads CSVTGQGAWGYTF.

The sample holds many counts of this clone. The read stops 3 residues short of the end of the CDR3; the missing end is completed from the germline J gene. The rearrangement joins TRBV20-1 to TRBJ2-5; D may be TRBD2 (5 bases). Trimming shortened V by 4 bases and J by 2 bases, and 14 bases separated the two germline ends. From germline, CDR1 is DFQATT and CDR2 SNEGSKA (reference sequence). This CDR3 region has 14 residues. The CDR3 bases that were read are TGCAGTGCTACCCGACGAGGACTGCAAGAGACC. Its translation: CSATRRGLQET. The CDR3 reads in full as CSATRRGLQETQYF.

The table lists this clone with many counts. The CDR3 end falls 3 residues outside the read, so it is completed with the germline J gene. V and J are TRBV5-1 and TRBJ1-6; no definite D call. The germline gives CDR1 SGHRS, CDR2 YFSETQ. CDR3 size: 12 residues. Trimming left V 4 bases short and J 9 bases short, with 8 bases between. CDR3 bases read: TGCGCCAGCAGCGAACCGGGTTCACCC. Encoded protein: CASSEPGSP. The whole CDR3 sequence is CASSEPGSPLHF.

This clone was counted ten times or more. The read terminates 3 residues before the CDR3 end, so the remaining end is supplied by the germline J gene. This chain links TRBV20-1 with TRBJ2-7; 7 bases match TRBD1. Germline trimming cut 6 bases from V and 5 bases from J; bases unmatched to any gene: 13. CDR1 DFQATT and CDR2 SNEGSKA come from the germline V gene (reference sequence). The CDR3 consists of 14 residues. The CDR3 loop is CSALERGGRDEQYF. The sequenced part of the CDR3 DNA is TGCAGTGCATTAGAGAGAGGGGGCAGGGACGAG.

This clone was seen at least ten times. The read halts 3 residues ahead of the CDR3 end, with the missing end drawn from the germline J gene. V gene TRBV6-1 combines with J gene TRBJ1-6; no clear D gene. V shed 0 bases and J shed 12 bases, with 9 bases lying between them. CDR3 length equals 13 residues. Germline loops: CDR1 MNHNS, CDR2 SASEGT. The sequenced part of the CDR3 DNA is TGTGCCAGCAGTGAAGCACAAAGAAGACCC. Translation: CASSEAQRRP. The entire CDR3 protein reads CASSEAQRRPLHF.

This clone has a count of ten or more. Sequencing ends 3 residues short of the CDR3 end; the germline J gene provides the rest. The chain employs TRBV20-1 and TRBJ1-4, with TRBD1 matching 7 bases. The V and J ends lost 0 bases and 7 bases, in that order; junction bases with no gene match: 5. The CDR3 has 14 amino acids. Germline-derived CDR1 and CDR2 are DFQATT and SNEGSKA (reference sequence). The part of the CDR3 DNA that was read is TGCAGTGCTAGAGATACCCGACAGGGTGAAAAA. Encoded protein: CSARDTRQGEK. The CDR3 as a whole reads CSARDTRQGEKLFF.

This clone was observed at least ten times. The DNA ends 3 residues before the CDR3 does, and the rest of the CDR3 is filled in from the germline J gene. V and J are TRBV7-2 and TRBJ1-1, with 9 bases fitting TRBD1. Germline loops: CDR1 SGHTA, CDR2 FQGNSA. Losses at the gene ends were 6 bases for V and 6 bases for J; bases not matched to a gene: 8. There are 14 residues in the CDR3. CDR3 sequence: CASSSDRGRAEAFF. CDR3 DNA (partial): TGTGCCAGCAGTTCGGACAGGGGTAGGGCTGAA.

At least ten counts were recorded for this clone. Coverage ceases 3 residues before the CDR3 finishes, and the germline J gene fills in the end. The chain is built from TRBV2 and TRBJ2-5; 8 bases match TRBD2. The trim removed 5 bases at V and 3 bases at J, leaving 5 bases unmatched. Germline V gene data show CDR1 as SNHLY and CDR2 as FYNNEI. The CDR3 extends over 14 amino acids. CDR3 DNA, as far as it was read: TGTGCCAGCAGTCGACCGGGACTAGAAGAGACC. This encodes CASSRPGLEET. The full CDR3 sequence reads CASSRPGLEETQYF.

This clone showed up many times. Read data end 3 residues before the CDR3 end; the end is taken from the germline J gene. The gene calls are TRBV7-3 and TRBJ1-2; no clear D gene. The CDR3 loop spans 14 amino acids. The V and J ends lost 0 bases and 6 bases respectively, with 11 bases between them. Germline loops: CDR1 SGHTA, CDR2 FQGTGA. CDR3 protein: CASSLTAAGDGYTF. CDR3 bases read: TGTGCCAGCAGCTTAACGGCAGCGGGCGATGGC.

This clone was found many times. The CDR3 is cut off 3 residues early in the read; its end comes from the germline J gene. This rearrangement joins TRBV18 to TRBJ2-3; TRBD2 agrees at 10 bases. J lost 4 bases, V lost 3 bases, and 10 bases had no gene match. From germline, CDR1 is KGHSH and CDR2 LQKENI. CDR3 length equals 17 residues. The sequenced part of the CDR3 DNA is TGTGCCAGCTCACCTGTGGCTAGCGGGAGAGGGGCAGATACG. This translates into CASSPVASGRGADT. The entire CDR3 protein is CASSPVASGRGADTQYF.

This clone was seen at least ten times. The read gets to within 3 residues of the CDR3 end, and the germline J gene fills in the rest. The J gene is TRBJ2-1, the V gene TRBV27, with 12 bases lining up with TRBD2. The germline CDR1 and CDR2 sequences are MNHEY and SMNVEV (reference sequence). V dropped 4 bases and J dropped 7; count of bases not matched to a gene: 8. The CDR3 length is 16 residues. The CDR3 DNA, read in part, is TGTGCCAGCAGTTGGCTAGCGGGAGGGCTCGGGAATGAG. It yields the protein CASSWLAGGLGNE. The CDR3 in its entirety is CASSWLAGGLGNEQFF.

This clone has a count of ten or more. The sequenced fragment ends 3 residues before the CDR3 boundary, so the rest is inferred from the germline J gene. V and J are TRBV4-2 and TRBJ2-1; 10 positions agree with TRBD2. V lost 4 bases to trimming and J lost 6 bases; unmatched junction nucleotides: 12. Germline V gene lookup returns CDR1 LGHNA and CDR2 YNFKEQ. This CDR3 is 17 amino acids long. The part of the CDR3 DNA that was read is TGTGCCAGCAGCCCGCGAACCCTAGCGGGAGCCGCCAATGAG. Encoded protein: CASSPRTLAGAANE. The entire CDR3 protein reads CASSPRTLAGAANEQFF.

The sample holds many counts of this clone. The observed sequence ends 3 residues before the CDR3 terminus, with the missing tail filled in from the germline J gene. The chain combines TRBV4-1 with TRBJ2-7; 8 bases fit TRBD2. Trimming cost V 0 bases and J 1 base; bases outside gene matches: 8. This CDR3 contains 17 residues. CDR1 is MGHRA and CDR2 is YSYEKL in the germline V gene. CDR3 residues: CASSQDRETSDSYEQYF. Partial CDR3 DNA: TGCGCCAGCAGCCAAGACCGGGAGACTAGCGATTCCTACGAG.

This clone was counted ten times or more. Read data end 3 residues before the CDR3 end; the end is taken from the germline J gene. The chain uses TRBV6-2 or TRBV6-3 and TRBJ2-5; 9 bases agree with TRBD1. The CDR3 is made up of 13 amino acids. Trimming at V came to 5 bases and at J to 5 bases, leaving 3 bases not matched to a gene. Germline V gives CDR1 MNHEY, CDR2 SVGEGT. CDR3 DNA (partial): TGTGCCAGCAGTAGGGACAGGGAGGAGACC. It is translated as CASSRDREET. The CDR3 in full is CASSRDREETQYF.

Ten or more counts support this clone. The read gets to within 3 residues of the CDR3 end, and the germline J gene fills in the rest. This chain connects TRBV13 to TRBJ2-7, with TRBD1 identical over 7 bases. Germline CDR1 is PRHDT and CDR2 is FYEKMQ (reference sequence). V shed 2 bases, J shed 2 bases, and the junction held 6 bases outside the gene matches. This CDR3 has 15 residues. The CDR3 DNA, read in part, is TGTGCCAGCAGCTTAAGGGGGCGTAGGACCTACGAG. This gives the protein CASSLRGRRTYE. The entire CDR3 is CASSLRGRRTYEQYF.

This clone has at least ten counts. Coverage ceases 3 residues before the CDR3 finishes, and the germline J gene fills in the end. The genes are TRBV20-1 and TRBJ2-1; D uncertain. Germline assignment: CDR1 DFQATT and CDR2 SNEGSKA (reference sequence). This CDR3 spans 13 amino acids. V lost 6 bases to trimming and J lost 7 bases, with 16 bases between them. The CDR3 loop reads CSAPSVLGNEQFF. The CDR3 bases that were read are TGCAGTGCCCCATCTGTCCTCGGGAATGAG.

This clone is classed as medium-sized. The CDR3 goes on 3 residues after the read ends, and that part is filled in from the germline J gene. The V gene is TRBV6-2 or TRBV6-3, the J gene TRBJ2-3; perhaps TRBD2 as D (6 bases). Trimming stripped 7 bases from V and 5 bases from J, with 10 bases between. CDR3 size: 12 residues. Germline CDR1 and CDR2: MNHEY and SVGEGT. CDR3 sequence reads: CASTYGGDTQYF. Incomplete CDR3 DNA: TGTGCCAGCACCTACGGGGGAGATACG.

This clone was seen at least ten times. The CDR3 is cut off 3 residues early in the read; its end comes from the germline J gene. The rearrangement links TRBV10-3 to TRBJ2-2; 8 bases agree with TRBD1. The CDR3 is 15 residues long. CDR1 and CDR2 (germline): ENHRY, SYGVKD. V gave up 0 bases and J gave up 4 bases; unmatched junction bases: 1. Partial CDR3 DNA: TGTGCCATCAGTGAGTCAACAGGGGGCACCGGGGAG. It translates to CAISESTGGTGE. The whole CDR3 protein reads CAISESTGGTGELFF.

The table lists this clone with a few counts. The read ends 3 residues shy of where the CDR3 ends; the end is completed using the germline J gene. This chain joins TRBV10-2 and TRBJ2-3, with TRBD2 matching 10 bases. V lost 8 bases, J lost 2 bases, and 7 bases stayed unmatched. The V gene's germline CDR1 is WSHSY and CDR2 SAAADI. The CDR3 is 15 amino acids. CDR3 DNA, as far as it was read: TGCGCCAGCGTAGCAAGCGGGAGGGTCACAGATACG. Translating it yields CASVASGRVTDT. The complete CDR3 sequence is CASVASGRVTDTQYF.

This clone was seen ten or more times. This CDR3 is CASSLDRSYEQYF. CDR3 bases read: TGTGCCAGCAGCTTAGACAGGTCCTACGAG. The chain has TRBV7-9 and TRBJ2-7; D might be TRBD1 (5 bases). The observed sequence ends 3 residues before the CDR3 terminus, with the missing tail filled in from the germline J gene. The ends were cut back, 1 base at V and 1 base at J, with 5 bases in the middle. Germline lookup yields CDR1 SEHNR and CDR2 FQNEAQ (reference sequence). The CDR3 extends over 13 amino acids. Full variable domain (missing parts from reference TRBV7-9 and TRBJ2-7): DTGVSQNPRHKITKRGQNVTFRCDPISEHNRLYWYRQTLGQGPEFLTYFQNEAQLEKSRLLSDRFSAERPKGSFSTLEIQRTEQGDSAMYLCASSLDRSYEQYFGPGTRLTVT.

This clone was observed at least ten times. With the read ending 3 residues before the CDR3 end, the germline J gene is used to fill in that end. The chain links TRBV20-1 to TRBJ2-1, with TRBD2 matching over 10 bases. This CDR3 is 15 amino acids long. Losses at the gene ends were 6 bases for V and 4 bases for J; bases not matched to a gene: 9. The germline V gene has CDR1 DFQATT and CDR2 SNEGSKA (reference sequence). The CDR3 DNA, read in part, is TGCAGTGCACTTAAGCGGGGGGGCTCTTACAATGAG. This codes for CSALKRGGSYNE. The full CDR3 protein reads CSALKRGGSYNEQFF.